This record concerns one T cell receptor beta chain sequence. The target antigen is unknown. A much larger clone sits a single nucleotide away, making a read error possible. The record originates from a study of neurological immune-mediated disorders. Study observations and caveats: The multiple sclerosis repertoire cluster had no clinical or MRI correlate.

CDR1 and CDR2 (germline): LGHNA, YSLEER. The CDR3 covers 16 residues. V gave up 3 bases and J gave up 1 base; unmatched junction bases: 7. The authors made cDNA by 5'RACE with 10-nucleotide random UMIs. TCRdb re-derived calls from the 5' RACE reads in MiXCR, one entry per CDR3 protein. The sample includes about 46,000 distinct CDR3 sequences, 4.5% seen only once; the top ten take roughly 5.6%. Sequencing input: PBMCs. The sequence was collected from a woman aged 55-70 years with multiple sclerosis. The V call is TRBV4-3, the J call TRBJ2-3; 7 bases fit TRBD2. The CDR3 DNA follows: TGCGCCAGCAGCCAGGGACTATTAGCTGGCACAGATACGCAGTATTTT. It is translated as CASSQGLLAGTDTQYF.